This T cell receptor beta chain was obtained from a study of human T cells and chemical hapten exposure. TCRdb re-analysed the RACE reads in MiXCR, keeping a single row per CDR3 protein. The repertoire holds about 57,000 distinct CDR3 sequences, with about 9% as singletons. Indicated time point: patch test 1, 2 weeks after DPC sensitization. Specified treatment: therapeutic diphenylcyclopropenone sensitization with weekly scalp DPC. Germline assignment: CDR1 SEHNR and CDR2 FQNEAQ (reference sequence). Trimming shortened V by 4 bases and J by 2 bases, and 12 bases separated the two germline ends. This CDR3 comprises 14 residues. The table lists this clonotype with many counts.

Specimen: whole blood, collected in connection with sensitization to the hapten diphenylcyclopropenone (DPC). The TCR sequence derives from a woman between 35 and 50 years old with alopecia areata. Some clones in this sample may be carry-over from other donors' samples. The rearrangement uses TRBV7-9 and TRBJ2-7; either TRBD1 or TRBD2 may fit D (5 bases each). CDR3 protein: CASSSGTGPYEQYF. CDR3 DNA: TGTGCCAGCAGCTCAGGAACGGGGCCCTACGAGCAGTACTTC.